These 27 T cell receptor beta chains share one sample of origin, sequenced in a study of cytomegalovirus exposure and HLA in healthy donors. TCRdb keeps only in-frame clones here, not all; method: immunoSEQ multiplex PCR. This sample has 150,000 to 250,000 clones; more than 65% occur once, and the top ten carry roughly 13%. The sample taken for sequencing was PBMCs. Receptors were obtained from a woman aged 25 to 45 in good health and CMV-seropositive.

The table lists this clone with a count of one. The chain has TRBV9 and TRBJ1-1; 8 nucleotides agree with TRBD1. Germline lookup yields CDR1 SGDLS and CDR2 YYNGEE. The CDR3 loop spans 14 amino acids. V dropped 4 bases and J dropped 0; count of bases not matched to a gene: 2. Here the CDR3 DNA reads TGTGCCAGCAGCCCGACAGGGGTGAACACTGAAGCTTTCTTT. Encoded protein: CASSPTGVNTEAFF.

The CDR3 region is CASSPGWGAGNEQFF. In nucleotides, the CDR3 is TGTGCCAGCAGCCCCGGTTGGGGAGCGGGAAACGAGCAGTTCTTC. V and J are TRBV5-4 and TRBJ2-1; 7 bases align to TRBD2. In germline, CDR1 is SGHNT, CDR2 YYREEE (reference sequence). The CDR3 spans 15 residues. The trim removed 4 bases at V and 10 bases at J, leaving 14 bases unmatched.

This clone occurred once. In DNA form, the CDR3 reads TGTGCCAGCAGTTTACGCAGGGTTGGGAATGAGCAGTTCTTC. It specifies CASSLRRVGNEQFF. The chain combines TRBV27 with TRBJ2-1, with D possibly matching TRBD1 (5 bases). The germline V and J ends were trimmed by 2 bases and 7 bases, with 12 bases remaining between them. Germline CDR1 reads MNHEY; CDR2 reads SMNVEV (reference sequence). The CDR3 spans 14 residues.

This rearrangement joins TRBV4-1 to TRBJ2-7, with D hard to call. V gave up 2 bases and J gave up 6 bases, with 20 bases separating them. This CDR3 has 16 residues. Germline V lookup: CDR1 MGHRA, CDR2 YSYEKL. The CDR3 bases are TGCGCCAGCAGCCAATTAGGTCCAGTATTAGCTAGCGAGCAGTACTTC. Protein: CASSQLGPVLASEQYF.

The rearrangement links TRBV5-1 to TRBJ2-2, with TRBD2 matching 9 bases. Trimming cost V 5 bases and J 2 bases; bases outside gene matches: 4. CDR1 is SGHRS and CDR2 is YFSETQ in the germline V gene. CDR3 length: 15 residues. For the CDR3, the DNA is TGCGCCAGCAGGTCGACTAGCGGAAACACCGGGGAGCTGTTTTTT. Translated, it gives CASRSTSGNTGELFF.

V usage is TRBV6-6 and J usage is TRBJ2-1; 8 nucleotides match TRBD2. The V gene's germline CDR1 is MNHNY and CDR2 SVGAGI (reference sequence). The CDR3 extends over 16 amino acids. With 6 bases clipped from V and 0 bases from J, the junction kept 7 bases outside the gene matches. The CDR3 DNA sequence: TGTGCCAGCAGGCACTTTGCGGGGGGCTCCTACAATGAGCAGTTCTTC. Translated: CASRHFAGGSYNEQFF.

This clone appeared a single time. The rearrangement joins TRBV30 to TRBJ1-3; D is ambiguous. Germline loops: CDR1 GTSNPN, CDR2 SVGIG (reference sequence). V gave up 2 bases and J gave up 0 bases, with 14 bases separating them. This CDR3 has 16 residues. CDR3 DNA sequence: TGTGCCTGGAGTACCCGAGGGAGCTTCTCTGGAAACACCATATATTTT. Translated, it gives CAWSTRGSFSGNTIYF.

This sequence joins TRBV6-5 and TRBJ1-2; tentative D call: TRBD1 (6 bases). The CDR3 sequence is 15 residues long. Trimming left V 7 bases short and J 7 bases short, with 22 bases between. CDR1 and CDR2 from the germline V gene are MNHEY and SVGAGI. This CDR3 reads CASTTGRESAGGYTF. In DNA, the CDR3 is TGTGCCAGCACCACAGGGAGGGAGTCGGCCGGTGGCTACACCTTC.

This clone is labeled medium-sized (0.01 to 0.1%). The V and J genes are TRBV28 and TRBJ2-7; 9 nucleotides align to TRBD1. This CDR3 has 15 residues. Germline V gene sequence: CDR1 MDHEN, CDR2 SYDVKM. V dropped 7 bases and J dropped 0; count of bases not matched to a gene: 7. The CDR3 loop reads CASTLRTGVSYEQYF. CDR3 nucleotides: TGTGCCAGCACCCTGAGGACAGGGGTCTCCTACGAGCAGTACTTC.

CDR3 region: CASSLGPGGEQFF. CDR3 nucleotides: TGTGCCAGCAGCTTGGGTCCAGGGGGTGAGCAGTTCTTC. The J gene is TRBJ2-1, the V gene TRBV7-9; 7 bases line up with TRBD1. CDR1 and CDR2 from the germline V gene are SEHNR and FQNEAQ (reference sequence). V lost 3 bases, J lost 9 bases, and 5 bases stayed unmatched. The CDR3 runs to 13 residues. Full variable domain (remainder filled in from reference TRBV7-9 and TRBJ2-1): DTGVSQNPRHKITKRGQNVTFRCDPISEHNRLYWYRQTLGQGPEFLTYFQNEAQLEKSRLLSDRFSAERPKGSFSTLEIQRTEQGDSAMYLCASSLGPGGEQFFGPGTRLTVL.

The chain joins TRBV5-1 to TRBJ2-2; 8 bases agree with TRBD1. V lost 1 base, J lost 4 bases, and 6 bases stayed unmatched. Germline V gene data show CDR1 as SGHRS and CDR2 as YFSETQ. CDR3 length: 16 amino acids. CDR3 in amino acids: CASSLRQGAPTGELFF. The CDR3 bases are TGCGCCAGCAGCTTGCGGCAGGGGGCACCCACCGGGGAGCTGTTTTTT.

For this clone: The junction shows a germline mismatch at one end, possibly a read error. The J gene is TRBJ1-1, the V gene TRBV6-6; 8 bases agree with TRBD1. The germline V gene encodes CDR1 MNHNY and CDR2 SVGAGI (reference sequence). The CDR3 runs 12 residues. The CDR3 is CASSYFRDRLIF. CDR3 sequence (DNA): TGTGCCAGCAGTTACTTTCGGGACAGGTTGATCTTT.

This chain joins TRBV6-5 and TRBJ2-7; D is unresolved. V lost 0 bases and J lost 6, with 15 bases in between. The CDR3 consists of 15 residues. CDR1 is MNHEY, CDR2 SVGAGI, per germline. This chain's CDR3 is CASSYSISSVSEQYF. CDR3 nucleotide sequence: TGTGCCAGCAGTTACTCGATTAGCTCGGTTTCCGAGCAGTACTTC.

The gene calls are TRBV6-6 and TRBJ2-1; D remains unclear. The CDR3 consists of 15 residues. V dropped 0 bases and J dropped 8 bases, with 14 bases sitting between them. Germline loops: CDR1 MNHNY, CDR2 SVGAGI (reference sequence). The CDR3 DNA is TGTGCCAGCAGTTACTCGTTCACCGTTCAGGATGAGCAGTTCTTC. It yields the protein CASSYSFTVQDEQFF.

About this clone: A much bigger clone sits one base away, suggesting this may be a read error. The chain joins TRBV9 to TRBJ1-5; 8 bases line up with TRBD1. V shed 4 bases, J shed 5 bases, and the junction held 5 bases outside the gene matches. This CDR3 has 14 amino acids. Germline CDR1 SGDLS, CDR2 YYNGEE. For the CDR3, the DNA is TGTGCCAGCAGCCAGGACAGGGAGGATCAGCCCCAGCATTTT. The encoded protein is CASSQDREDQPQHF. Looking up the rest from reference TRBV9 and TRBJ1-5 gives the full variable domain: DSGVTQTPKHLITATGQRVTLRCSPRSGDLSVYWYQQSLDQGLQFLIQYYNGEERAKGNILERFSAQQFPDLHSELNLSSLELGDSALYFCASSQDREDQPQHFGDGTRLSIL.

The CDR3 is CASSLVLPHSYEQYF. CDR3 sequence (DNA): TGTGCCAGCAGCTTAGTACTCCCGCACTCCTACGAGCAGTACTTC. The gene calls are TRBV11-2 and TRBJ2-7; no clear D. CDR1 is SGHAT, CDR2 FQNNGV, per germline. This CDR3 comprises 15 residues. The ends were cut back, 1 base at V and 0 bases at J, with 10 bases in the middle.

The V call is TRBV7-3, the J call TRBJ1-2; D is undetermined. V was pared by 2 bases and J by 1 base, with 11 bases between. Germline V gene lookup returns CDR1 SGHTA and CDR2 FQGTGA. The CDR3 is made up of 15 amino acids. The CDR3 DNA follows: TGTGCCAGCAGCTTAGGGTCCGCGGATAACTATGGCTACACCTTC. Amino acid sequence: CASSLGSADNYGYTF.

The chain joins TRBV28 to TRBJ2-7; 9 bases are shared with TRBD2. J gave up 7 bases and V 5 bases, and 9 bases lay outside the gene matches. CDR1 MDHEN and CDR2 SYDVKM come from the germline V gene. This CDR3 has 14 amino acids. The CDR3 is CASSTLAGWREQYF. The CDR3 DNA reads TGTGCCAGCAGTACCCTAGCGGGATGGCGGGAGCAGTACTTC.

This chain links TRBV9 with TRBJ1-5; possibly TRBD1 for D (6 bases). The CDR3 is 16 residues long. V was shortened by 1 base and J by 4 bases, with 15 bases between the two germline ends. From germline, CDR1 is SGDLS and CDR2 YYNGEE. DNA for the CDR3: TGTGCCAGCAGCGTATCGGGGTACCAGGGGAATCAGCCCCAGCATTTT. Protein: CASSVSGYQGNQPQHF.

The J gene is TRBJ2-1, the V gene TRBV6-5, with D possibly TRBD2 on 5 matching bases. Trimming took 7 bases from V and 3 from J, leaving 13 bases between them. The CDR3 runs 14 residues. The germline V gene has CDR1 MNHEY and CDR2 SVGAGI. CDR3 sequence reads: CASTVAAGYNEQFF. The DNA of the CDR3 is TGTGCCAGCACGGTGGCGGCGGGCTACAATGAGCAGTTCTTC.

The CDR3 bases are TGTGCCAGCAGTGAAGCTAGCGGGAACAATGAGCAGTTCTTC. Translation: CASSEASGNNEQFF. The V and J genes are TRBV2 and TRBJ2-1; 8 bases fit TRBD2. This CDR3 contains 14 residues. CDR1 is SNHLY and CDR2 is FYNNEI in the germline V gene. With 0 bases clipped from V and 5 bases from J, the junction kept 0 bases outside the gene matches.

This clone appeared many times. The sample contains more than one DNA sequence encoding this CDR3. J is TRBJ1-2 and V is TRBV4-1; 7 nucleotides line up with TRBD1. The J segment lost 0 bases and the V segment lost 4 bases, leaving 2 bases of the junction unmatched. The germline gives CDR1 MGHRA, CDR2 YSYEKL. This CDR3 comprises 14 residues. The CDR3 sequence is CASSRDSTNYGYTF. The CDR3 DNA reads as TGCGCCAGCAGCCGGGACAGCACTAACTATGGCTACACCTTC.

The chain employs TRBV27 and TRBJ2-1; D gene ambiguous. CDR3 length: 14 residues. Per germline, CDR1 MNHEY and CDR2 SMNVEV (reference sequence). Trimming pared 4 bases from V and 4 bases from J, leaving 11 bases between. The CDR3: CASSWAELYNEQFF. CDR3 DNA sequence: TGTGCCAGCAGTTGGGCTGAATTATACAATGAGCAGTTCTTC.

V gene TRBV15 combines with J gene TRBJ1-3; D gene uncertain. The CDR3 sequence is 14 residues long. V was pared by 1 base and J by 2 bases, with 6 bases between. Looked up from germline, CDR1 is LNHNV and CDR2 is YYDKDF (reference sequence). The CDR3 is CATSRVETGNTIYF. CDR3 in DNA: TGTGCCACCAGCAGAGTTGAGACTGGAAACACCATATATTTT.

The genes are TRBV28 and TRBJ2-7; D is undetermined. The length of the CDR3 is 12 residues. V gave up 7 bases and J gave up 7 bases, with 14 bases separating them. Germline assignment: CDR1 MDHEN and CDR2 SYDVKM. Here the CDR3 DNA reads TGTGCCAGCACCACCCCATCCAGAGAGCAGTACTTC. Translation gives CASTTPSREQYF.

This chain links TRBV6-5 with TRBJ1-1, with D maybe TRBD1 (6 bases). Germline assignment: CDR1 MNHEY and CDR2 SVGAGI. V was trimmed by 6 bases and J by 5 bases, leaving 19 bases between them. CDR3 length: 15 amino acids. In nucleotides, the CDR3 is TGTGCCAGCAGCTCCCCTCGAGGGGGAGAGACTGAAGCTTTCTTT. Translating gives CASSSPRGGETEAFF.

CDR3 loop: CASSLGAGAYWQYF. The CDR3 DNA sequence: TGTGCCAGCAGCTTAGGGGCCGGAGCTTATTGGCAGTACTTC. This chain connects TRBV2 to TRBJ2-7, with D possibly being TRBD1 (5 bases). The CDR3 has 14 amino acids. V was clipped by 6 bases and J by 9 bases, with 21 bases between them. In germline, CDR1 is SNHLY, CDR2 FYNNEI. The variable domain in full, with the rest retrieved from reference TRBV2 and TRBJ2-7, is EPEVTQTPSHQVTQMGQEVILRCVPISNHLYFYWYRQILGQKVEFLVSFYNNEISEKSEIFDDQFSVERPDGSNFTLKIRSTKLEDSAMYFCASSLGAGAYWQYFGPGTRLTVT.